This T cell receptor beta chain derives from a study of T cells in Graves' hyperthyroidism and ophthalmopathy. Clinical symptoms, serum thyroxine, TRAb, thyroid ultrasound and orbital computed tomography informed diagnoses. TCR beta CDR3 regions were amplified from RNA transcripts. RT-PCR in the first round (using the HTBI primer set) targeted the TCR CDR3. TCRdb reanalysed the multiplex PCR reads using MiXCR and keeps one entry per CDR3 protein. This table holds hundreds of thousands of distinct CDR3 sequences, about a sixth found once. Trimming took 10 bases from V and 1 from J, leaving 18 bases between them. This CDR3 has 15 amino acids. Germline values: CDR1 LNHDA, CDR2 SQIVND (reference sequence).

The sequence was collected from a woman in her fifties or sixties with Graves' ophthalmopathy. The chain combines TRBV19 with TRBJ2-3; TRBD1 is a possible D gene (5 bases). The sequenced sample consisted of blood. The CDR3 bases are TGTGCCACCGCGAAGGGGTCCTTCGGCACAGATACGCAGTATTTT. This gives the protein CATAKGSFGTDTQYF. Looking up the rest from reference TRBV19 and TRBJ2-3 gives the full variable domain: DGGITQSPKYLFRKEGQNVTLSCEQNLNHDAMYWYRQDPGQGLRLIYYSQIVNDFQKGDIAEGYSVSREKKESFPLTVTSAQKNPTAFYLCATAKGSFGTDTQYFGPGTRLTVL.